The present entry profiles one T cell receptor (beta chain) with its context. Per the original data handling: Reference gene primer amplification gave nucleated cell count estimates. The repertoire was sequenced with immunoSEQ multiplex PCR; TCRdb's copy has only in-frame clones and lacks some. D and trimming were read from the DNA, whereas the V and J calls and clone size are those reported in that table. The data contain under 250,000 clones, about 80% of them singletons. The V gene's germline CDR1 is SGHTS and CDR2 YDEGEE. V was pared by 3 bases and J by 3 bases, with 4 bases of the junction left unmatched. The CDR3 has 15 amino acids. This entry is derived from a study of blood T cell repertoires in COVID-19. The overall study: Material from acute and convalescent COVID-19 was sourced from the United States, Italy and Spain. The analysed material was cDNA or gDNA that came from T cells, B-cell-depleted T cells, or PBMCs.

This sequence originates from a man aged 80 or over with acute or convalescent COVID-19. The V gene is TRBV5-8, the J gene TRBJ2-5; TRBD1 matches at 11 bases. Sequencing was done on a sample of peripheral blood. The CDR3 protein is CASSSGTGGKETQYF. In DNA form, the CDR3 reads TGTGCCAGCAGCTCCGGGACAGGGGGAAAAGAGACCCAGTACTTC.